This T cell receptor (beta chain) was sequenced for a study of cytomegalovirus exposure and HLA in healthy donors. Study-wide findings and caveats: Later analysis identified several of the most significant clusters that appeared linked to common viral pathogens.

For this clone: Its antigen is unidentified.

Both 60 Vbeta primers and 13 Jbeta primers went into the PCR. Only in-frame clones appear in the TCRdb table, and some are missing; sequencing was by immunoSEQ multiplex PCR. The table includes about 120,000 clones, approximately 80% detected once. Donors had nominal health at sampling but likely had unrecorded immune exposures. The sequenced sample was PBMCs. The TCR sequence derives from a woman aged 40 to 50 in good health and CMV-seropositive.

CDR3 loop: CASSLSGTGGSGANVLTF. The CDR3 coding sequence is TGCGCCAGCAGCCTATCCGGGACAGGGGGTTCTGGGGCCAACGTCCTGACTTTC. V and J are TRBV5-1 and TRBJ2-6; 11 nucleotides line up with TRBD1. This CDR3 comprises 18 residues. CDR1 and CDR2 from the germline V gene are SGHRS and YFSETQ. V trimming: 4 bases; J trimming: 1 base; junction bases outside the gene matches: 7.